This TCR beta chain was identified in a study of OX40 agonist ivuxolimab in advanced cancers. On the study more broadly: Participants averaged about 60 years of age (range about 23 to 90) and were less than 85% male.

On this clone itself: Its target is not known.

The CDR3 runs 15 residues. The V and J ends lost 8 bases and 4 bases, in that order; junction bases with no gene match: 8. CDR1 MNHNS and CDR2 SASEGT come from the germline V gene. TCRdb's copy holds only in-frame clones and misses some; the assay was immunoSEQ multiplex PCR. Of fewer than 110,000 clones listed, around 93% are singletons. Study observations and caveats: Among expanded peripheral T cells, antigen specificity went undetermined. Some nonresponders likewise displayed low normalized T-cell clonal expansion.

Sample: CD4+ or CD8+ T cells sorted from blood, taken in a trial of the OX40 agonist ivuxolimab. This clonotype originated in an adult with an advanced solid tumor such as melanoma, head and neck, liver or kidney cancer. The chain couples TRBV6-1 to TRBJ2-2, with 9 nucleotides matching TRBD2. The CDR3 DNA reads as TGTGCCAGCGGAAACACAGCGGGGGGCACCGGGGAGCTGTTTTTT. Amino acid sequence: CASGNTAGGTGELFF.